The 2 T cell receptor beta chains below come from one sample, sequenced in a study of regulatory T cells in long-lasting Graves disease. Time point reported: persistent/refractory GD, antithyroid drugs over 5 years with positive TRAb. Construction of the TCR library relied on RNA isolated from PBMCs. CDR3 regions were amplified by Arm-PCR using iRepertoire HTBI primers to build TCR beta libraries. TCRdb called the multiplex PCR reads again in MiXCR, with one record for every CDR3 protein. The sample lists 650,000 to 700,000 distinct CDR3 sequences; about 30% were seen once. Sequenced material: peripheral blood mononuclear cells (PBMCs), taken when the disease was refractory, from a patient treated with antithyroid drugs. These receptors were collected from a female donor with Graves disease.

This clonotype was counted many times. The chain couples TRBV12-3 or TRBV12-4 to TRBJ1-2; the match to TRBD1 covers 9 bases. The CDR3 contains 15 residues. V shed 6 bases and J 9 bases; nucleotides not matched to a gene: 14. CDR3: CASRPPGTGIERYTF. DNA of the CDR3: TGTGCCAGCAGGCCGCCCGGGACAGGGATCGAGCGCTACACCTTC.

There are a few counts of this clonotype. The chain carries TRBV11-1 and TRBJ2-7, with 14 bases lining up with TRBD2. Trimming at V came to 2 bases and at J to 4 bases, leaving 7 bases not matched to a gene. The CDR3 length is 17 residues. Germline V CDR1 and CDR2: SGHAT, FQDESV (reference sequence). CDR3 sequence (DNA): TGTGCCAGCAGCTTAAGCGGACTAGCGGGAGGAGTGTACGAGCAGTACTTC. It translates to CASSLSGLAGGVYEQYF. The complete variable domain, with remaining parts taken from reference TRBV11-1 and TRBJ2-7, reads EAEVAQSPRYKITEKSQAVAFWCDPISGHATLYWYRQILGQGPELLVQFQDESVVDDSQLPKDRFSAERLKGVDSTLKIQPAELGDSAMYLCASSLSGLAGGVYEQYFGPGTRLTVT.